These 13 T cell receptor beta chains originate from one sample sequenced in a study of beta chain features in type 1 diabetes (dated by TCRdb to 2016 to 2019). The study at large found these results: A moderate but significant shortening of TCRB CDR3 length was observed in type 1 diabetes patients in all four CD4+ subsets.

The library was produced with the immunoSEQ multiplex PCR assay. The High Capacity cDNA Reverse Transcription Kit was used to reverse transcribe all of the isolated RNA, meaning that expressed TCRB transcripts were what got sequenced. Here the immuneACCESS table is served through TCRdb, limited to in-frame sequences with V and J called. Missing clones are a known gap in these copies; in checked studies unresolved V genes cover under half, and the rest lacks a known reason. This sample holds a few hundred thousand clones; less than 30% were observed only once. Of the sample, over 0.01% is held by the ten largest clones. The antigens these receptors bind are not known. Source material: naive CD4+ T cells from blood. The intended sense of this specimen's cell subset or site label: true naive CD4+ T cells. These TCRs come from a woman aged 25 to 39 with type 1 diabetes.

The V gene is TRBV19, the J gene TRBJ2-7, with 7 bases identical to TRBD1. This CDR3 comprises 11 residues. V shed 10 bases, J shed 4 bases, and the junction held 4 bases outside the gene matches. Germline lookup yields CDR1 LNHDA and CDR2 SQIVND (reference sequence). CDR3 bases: TGTGCCACGGGACAGAATTACGAGCAGTACTTC. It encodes CATGQNYEQYF.

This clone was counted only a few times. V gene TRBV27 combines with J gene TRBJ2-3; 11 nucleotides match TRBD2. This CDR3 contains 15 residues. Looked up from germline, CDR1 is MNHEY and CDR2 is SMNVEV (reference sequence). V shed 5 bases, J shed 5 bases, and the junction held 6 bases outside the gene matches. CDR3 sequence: CASSQLAGEGDTQYF. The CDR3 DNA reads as TGTGCCAGCAGTCAACTAGCGGGAGAGGGAGATACGCAGTATTTT.

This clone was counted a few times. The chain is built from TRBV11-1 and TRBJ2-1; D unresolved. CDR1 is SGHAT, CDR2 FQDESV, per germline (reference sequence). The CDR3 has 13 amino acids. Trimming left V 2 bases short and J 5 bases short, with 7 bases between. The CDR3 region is CASSLNSDNEQFF. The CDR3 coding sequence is TGTGCCAGCAGCTTAAACAGTGACAATGAGCAGTTCTTC.

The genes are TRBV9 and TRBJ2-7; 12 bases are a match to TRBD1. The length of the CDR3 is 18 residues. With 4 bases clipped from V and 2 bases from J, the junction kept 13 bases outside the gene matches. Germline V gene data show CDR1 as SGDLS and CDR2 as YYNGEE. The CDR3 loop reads CASSPGQGAASGAYEQYF. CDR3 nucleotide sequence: TGTGCCAGCAGCCCGGGACAGGGGGCGGCTAGCGGAGCCTACGAGCAGTACTTC. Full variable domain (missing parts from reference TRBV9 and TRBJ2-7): DSGVTQTPKHLITATGQRVTLRCSPRSGDLSVYWYQQSLDQGLQFLIQYYNGEERAKGNILERFSAQQFPDLHSELNLSSLELGDSALYFCASSPGQGAASGAYEQYFGPGTRLTVT.

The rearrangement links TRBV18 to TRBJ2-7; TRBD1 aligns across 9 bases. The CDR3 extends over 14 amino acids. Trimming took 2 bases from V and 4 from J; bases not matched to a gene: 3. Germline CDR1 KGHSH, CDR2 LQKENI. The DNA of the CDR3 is TGTGCCAGCTCACCAACAGGGGGCTGGTACGAGCAGTACTTC. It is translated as CASSPTGGWYEQYF.

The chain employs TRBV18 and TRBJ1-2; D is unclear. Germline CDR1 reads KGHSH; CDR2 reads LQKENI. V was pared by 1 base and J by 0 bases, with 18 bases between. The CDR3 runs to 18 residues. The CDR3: CASSPLASAGLTNYGYTF. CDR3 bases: TGTGCCAGCTCACCACTAGCGTCTGCGGGCCTTACTAACTATGGCTACACCTTC.

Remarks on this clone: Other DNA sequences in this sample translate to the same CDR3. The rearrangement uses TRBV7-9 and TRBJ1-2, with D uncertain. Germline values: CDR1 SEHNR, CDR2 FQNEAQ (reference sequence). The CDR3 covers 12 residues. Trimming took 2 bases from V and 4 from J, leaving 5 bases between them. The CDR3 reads CASSLSSYGYTF. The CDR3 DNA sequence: TGTGCCAGCAGCTTAAGTAGCTATGGCTACACCTTC.

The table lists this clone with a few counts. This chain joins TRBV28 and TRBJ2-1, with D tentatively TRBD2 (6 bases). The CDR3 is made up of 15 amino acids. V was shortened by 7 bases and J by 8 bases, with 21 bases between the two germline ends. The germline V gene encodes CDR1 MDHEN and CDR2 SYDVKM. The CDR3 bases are TGTGCCAGCAACACGCCAGGGTCCGGGGGTGATGAGCAGTTCTTC. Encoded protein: CASNTPGSGGDEQFF.

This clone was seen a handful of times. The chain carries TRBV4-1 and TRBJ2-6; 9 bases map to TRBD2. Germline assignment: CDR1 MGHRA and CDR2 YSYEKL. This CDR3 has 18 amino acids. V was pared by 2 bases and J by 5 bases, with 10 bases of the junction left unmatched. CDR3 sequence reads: CASSQIAGEVRRANVLTF. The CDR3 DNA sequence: TGCGCCAGCAGCCAAATAGCGGGAGAGGTTCGCCGGGCCAACGTCCTGACTTTC.

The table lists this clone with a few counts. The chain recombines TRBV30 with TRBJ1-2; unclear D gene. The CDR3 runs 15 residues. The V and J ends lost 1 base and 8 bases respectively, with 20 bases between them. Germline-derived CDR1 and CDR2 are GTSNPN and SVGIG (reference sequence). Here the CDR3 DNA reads TGTGCCTGGAGTGGGATTCTAGACGGTTCTGGGGGCTACACCTTC. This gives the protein CAWSGILDGSGGYTF.

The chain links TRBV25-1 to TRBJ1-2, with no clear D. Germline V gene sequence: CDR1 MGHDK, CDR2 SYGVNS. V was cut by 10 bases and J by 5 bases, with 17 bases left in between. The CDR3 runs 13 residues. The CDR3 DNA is TGTGCCACGTCGTGGGAGAGGGATTATGGCTACACCTTC. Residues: CATSWERDYGYTF.

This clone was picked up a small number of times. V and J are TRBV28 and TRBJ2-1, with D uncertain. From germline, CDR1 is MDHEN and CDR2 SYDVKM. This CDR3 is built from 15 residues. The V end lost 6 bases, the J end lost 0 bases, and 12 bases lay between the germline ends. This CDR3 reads CASRRGRNSYNEQFF. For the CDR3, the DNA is TGTGCCAGCAGGCGCGGTCGGAACTCCTACAATGAGCAGTTCTTC.

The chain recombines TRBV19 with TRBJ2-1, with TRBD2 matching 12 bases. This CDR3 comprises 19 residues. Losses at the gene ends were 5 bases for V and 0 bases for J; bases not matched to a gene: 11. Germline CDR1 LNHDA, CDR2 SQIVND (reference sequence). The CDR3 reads CASSRPGLAGMSSYNEQFF. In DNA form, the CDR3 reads TGTGCCAGTAGTCGCCCGGGACTAGCGGGCATGAGCTCCTACAATGAGCAGTTCTTC.